The 15 T cell receptor beta chains given below trace back to one sample, sequenced in a study of technical replicates of blood from several donors. Data came from immunoSEQ multiplex PCR; TCRdb stores just in-frame clones and leaves some out. The sample holds roughly 62,000 clones, 89% seen once. The sample consisted of PBMCs. The receptors originated from a human donor in good health. Some clones in this sample may be carry-over from other donors' samples.

This clone was counted once. CDR3 bases: TGTGCCAGCAGCTTAGCAGGGGGCACAGATACGCAGTATTTT. It yields the protein CASSLAGGTDTQYF. This rearrangement joins TRBV7-2 to TRBJ2-3; TRBD1 might be the D (5 bases). The length of the CDR3 is 14 residues. Deletions cut 0 bases from V and 1 base from J, with 5 bases between. Looked up from germline, CDR1 is SGHTA and CDR2 is FQGNSA.

The chain is built from TRBV7-2 and TRBJ2-1, with 14 bases that match TRBD2. This CDR3 is 15 amino acids long. Germline CDR1 and CDR2: SGHTA and FQGNSA. Losses at the gene ends were 5 bases for V and 10 bases for J; bases not matched to a gene: 7. The CDR3 DNA reads TGTGCCAGCAGCCCAAGACTAGCGGGGGGGCCAGAGCAGTTCTTC. This encodes CASSPRLAGGPEQFF.

The chain is built from TRBV29-1 and TRBJ2-7; tentative D call: TRBD1 (6 bases). V was trimmed by 4 bases and J by 4 bases, leaving 20 bases between them. The CDR3 runs to 15 residues. CDR1 and CDR2 from the germline V gene are SQVTM and ANQGSEA. This chain's CDR3 is CSVVPSGRGSYEQYF. CDR3 nucleotide sequence: TGCAGCGTTGTGCCCTCGGGCAGGGGTTCGTACGAGCAGTACTTC.

This chain joins TRBV11-2 and TRBJ2-7; 10 bases match TRBD2. CDR3 length: 16 amino acids. Looked up from germline, CDR1 is SGHAT and CDR2 is FQNNGV. Losses at the gene ends were 1 base for V and 3 bases for J; bases not matched to a gene: 6. In nucleotides, the CDR3 is TGTGCCAGCAGCTTAGTTCTAGCGGGGGTTCTCTACGAGCAGTACTTC. Translated, it gives CASSLVLAGVLYEQYF.

This sequence joins TRBV5-1 and TRBJ2-1; 9 bases match TRBD2. Trimming took 4 bases from V and 6 from J; bases not matched to a gene: 17. The CDR3 contains 18 residues. Germline V gene data show CDR1 as SGHRS and CDR2 as YFSETQ. This CDR3 is CASSGQWAGGPSSNEQFF. Written as DNA, the CDR3 is TGCGCCAGCAGCGGCCAGTGGGCGGGGGGGCCCTCGAGCAATGAGCAGTTCTTC.

J is TRBJ2-7 and V is TRBV7-9; no definite D call. The germline CDR1 and CDR2 sequences are SEHNR and FQNEAQ (reference sequence). There are 11 residues in the CDR3. V was shortened by 6 bases and J by 5 bases, with 8 bases between the two germline ends. The CDR3 DNA reads TGTGCCAGCAGTGAGAACCACGAGCAGTACTTC. Translated, it gives CASSENHEQYF.

The chain uses TRBV2 and TRBJ1-5; TRBD1 matches at 10 bases. V dropped 8 bases and J dropped 6; count of bases not matched to a gene: 4. The CDR3 loop spans 13 amino acids. CDR1 is SNHLY and CDR2 is FYNNEI in the germline V gene. The CDR3 sequence: CASSGQGGQPQHF. CDR3 DNA: TGTGCCAGCTCTGGACAGGGGGGTCAGCCCCAGCATTTT.

The chain employs TRBV5-4 and TRBJ2-2, with unresolved D. Germline V gives CDR1 SGHNT, CDR2 YYREEE (reference sequence). The germline V and J ends were trimmed by 2 bases and 3 bases, with 11 bases remaining between them. CDR3 size: 15 residues. The CDR3 bases are TGTGCCAGCAGCTTTAAAAACAGCTACACCGGGGAGCTGTTTTTT. Amino acids: CASSFKNSYTGELFF.

The chain carries TRBV4-2 and TRBJ1-2; TRBD1 matches 7 bases. V was pared by 3 bases and J by 8 bases, with 12 bases of the junction left unmatched. This CDR3 is built from 15 residues. The germline V gene encodes CDR1 LGHNA and CDR2 YNFKEQ. As DNA, the CDR3 is TGTGCCAGCAGCCAGAGACAGGGAAAGAACGACGGCTACACCTTC. Its protein product is CASSQRQGKNDGYTF.

This chain links TRBV7-9 with TRBJ1-1; TRBD1 agrees at 7 bases. V was pared by 0 bases and J by 0 bases, with 13 bases of the junction left unmatched. CDR3 length: 19 residues. Germline CDR1 reads SEHNR; CDR2 reads FQNEAQ (reference sequence). CDR3 DNA: TGTGCCAGCAGCTTAGCCCGGGGACAGCTAGAAAAAATGAACACTGAAGCTTTCTTT. It is translated as CASSLARGQLEKMNTEAFF.

The chain has TRBV5-1 and TRBJ1-2; perhaps TRBD1 as D (6 bases). V was shortened by 4 bases and J by 8 bases, with 18 bases between the two germline ends. Germline CDR1 SGHRS, CDR2 YFSETQ. The CDR3 runs to 14 residues. CDR3 DNA: TGCGCCAGCAGCCCTAAACAGGGCGGAAACGGCTACACCTTC. Protein: CASSPKQGGNGYTF.

The chain carries TRBV27 and TRBJ1-2; TRBD1 is a possible D gene (5 bases). Trimming left V 4 bases short and J 8 bases short, with 11 bases between. CDR1 and CDR2 (germline): MNHEY, SMNVEV (reference sequence). The CDR3 runs to 12 residues. CDR3: CASSSRVSGYTF. The CDR3 nucleotides are TGTGCCAGCAGTTCCAGGGTTAGCGGCTACACCTTC.

The chain recombines TRBV5-8 with TRBJ2-5, with 10 bases fitting TRBD2. CDR3 length: 15 residues. V shed 4 bases and J 5 bases; nucleotides not matched to a gene: 8. Germline CDR1 and CDR2: SGHTS and YDEGEE. The CDR3 nucleotides are TGTGCCAGCAGCACCCTAGCGGGAGTTTCCGAGACCCAGTACTTC. Its translation: CASSTLAGVSETQYF.

The rearrangement uses TRBV10-2 and TRBJ2-5; TRBD2 might be the D (5 bases). Trimming took off 6 bases at V and 2 bases at J, with 7 bases between the two ends. The CDR3 runs to 12 residues. In germline, CDR1 is WSHSY, CDR2 SAAADI. The DNA for the CDR3 is TGCGCCAGCAGACTAGGGCAAGAGACCCAGTACTTC. It translates to CASRLGQETQYF.

This chain uses TRBV27 with TRBJ2-5; D gene unclear. The CDR3 covers 12 residues. Germline V gives CDR1 MNHEY, CDR2 SMNVEV (reference sequence). Trimming left V 3 bases short and J 5 bases short, with 7 bases between. The CDR3 DNA reads TGTGCCAGCAGTTTCTCTGCGGAGACCCAGTACTTC. Translation: CASSFSAETQYF.